This entry lists 28 T cell receptor beta chains sequenced from one sample in a study of T cells in Graves' hyperthyroidism and ophthalmopathy. The CDR3 regions of TCR beta were amplified from RNA transcripts. The TCR CDR3 was amplified in a first-round RT-PCR using the HTBI primer set. TCRdb recomputed calls from the multiplex PCR reads with MiXCR, one row per CDR3 protein. The table lists roughly 570,000 distinct CDR3 sequences, about half of them singletons. The sample comprised peripheral blood or thyroid tissue (not recorded which). The receptors stem from an adult woman with Graves' disease, either hyperthyroidism or ophthalmopathy (not recorded which).

The chain is built from TRBV20-1 and TRBJ2-5; 8 bases map to TRBD2. V lost 0 bases and J lost 4; bases outside the gene matches: 13. The CDR3 has 17 amino acids. Germline V gene lookup returns CDR1 DFQATT and CDR2 SNEGSKA (reference sequence). CDR3 sequence: CSARDPRAGDGGETQYF. CDR3 nucleotides: TGCAGTGCTAGAGATCCGCGAGCGGGAGATGGGGGAGAGACCCAGTACTTC.

This chain joins TRBV20-1 and TRBJ2-7, with D perhaps matching TRBD2 (5 bases). V gave up 7 bases and J gave up 4 bases, with 17 bases separating them. Germline CDR1 is DFQATT and CDR2 is SNEGSKA (reference sequence). CDR3 size: 13 residues. CDR3 in amino acids: CSVQSGITYEQYF. The CDR3 region has the DNA TGCAGTGTACAATCCGGGATTACGTACGAGCAGTACTTC.

This clonotype was recorded many times. The rearrangement uses TRBV10-3 and TRBJ2-7, with a tentative D call TRBD1 (5 bases). Germline CDR1 ENHRY, CDR2 SYGVKD. The CDR3 length is 14 residues. V lost 2 bases, J lost 0 bases, and 8 bases lay in between. The CDR3 is CAISENDSSYEQYF. The CDR3 DNA reads TGTGCCATCAGTGAGAATGACAGCTCCTACGAGCAGTACTTC.

The chain joins TRBV20-1 to TRBJ1-1; weak D call: TRBD1 (5 bases). V gave up 4 bases and J gave up 10 bases, with 13 bases separating them. CDR1 and CDR2 from the germline V gene are DFQATT and SNEGSKA (reference sequence). This CDR3 is 11 amino acids long. The DNA for the CDR3 is TGCAGTGCTACCCGGGGGGGACCAGCTTTCTTT. It yields the protein CSATRGGPAFF.

The table lists this clonotype with many counts. This sequence joins TRBV20-1 and TRBJ1-1; D unresolved. Germline lookup yields CDR1 DFQATT and CDR2 SNEGSKA (reference sequence). This CDR3 has 12 residues. Trimming removed 3 bases from V and 4 bases from J, with 9 bases in between. CDR3 in DNA: TGCAGTGCTAGGTCAACGGCCACTGAAGCTTTCTTT. Translation: CSARSTATEAFF.

This sequence joins TRBV20-1 and TRBJ1-5, with a weak D call TRBD1 (6 bases). The CDR3 sequence is 15 residues long. Between the trimmed V and J ends, which lost 5 bases and 1 base, there was a span of 15 bases. Germline CDR1 DFQATT, CDR2 SNEGSKA (reference sequence). The CDR3 protein is CSAHIGGASNQPQHF. The CDR3 DNA sequence: TGCAGTGCTCACATTGGGGGGGCCAGCAATCAGCCCCAGCATTTT.

This chain uses TRBV10-2 with TRBJ1-2; no firm D call. The CDR3 runs 17 residues. The germline V gene has CDR1 WSHSY and CDR2 SAAADI. Trimming stripped 1 base from V and 4 bases from J, with 19 bases between. The CDR3 region has the DNA TGCGCCAGCAGTGAGTGGGGAGGCGAGTTCCCCGTCTATGGCTACACCTTC. It encodes CASSEWGGEFPVYGYTF.

The chain is built from TRBV2 and TRBJ2-1, with D unclear. Germline CDR1 and CDR2: SNHLY and FYNNEI. CDR3 length equals 13 residues. Trimming took off 10 bases at V and 0 bases at J, with 10 bases between the two ends. The CDR3 region has the DNA TGTGCCACCTCCCGGAGCTCCTACAATGAGCAGTTCTTC. Protein product: CATSRSSYNEQFF.

This clonotype was picked up a small number of times. This chain connects TRBV7-9 to TRBJ1-1, with D hard to call. V lost 1 base and J lost 0, with 9 bases in between. The germline CDR1 and CDR2 sequences are SEHNR and FQNEAQ (reference sequence). This CDR3 is built from 15 residues. CDR3 DNA sequence: TGTGCCAGCAGCTTAGGGTCCGGTTTGAACACTGAAGCTTTCTTT. Encoded protein: CASSLGSGLNTEAFF.

This sequence joins TRBV12-3 or TRBV12-4 and TRBJ1-5, with D perhaps TRBD1 (6 bases). V lost 6 bases and J 14 bases, leaving 20 bases between the germline ends. This CDR3 comprises 13 residues. CDR3 coding DNA: TGTGCCAGCAGGGGGGCGGGTAGATCTTACGAGCATTTT. It is translated as CASRGAGRSYEHF.

The rearrangement uses TRBV20-1 and TRBJ1-3, with a tentative D call TRBD1 (6 bases). The germline V gene encodes CDR1 DFQATT and CDR2 SNEGSKA (reference sequence). This CDR3 is built from 12 residues. V was pared by 5 bases and J by 8 bases, with 13 bases between. The CDR3 spells CSALQGRDTIYF. CDR3 bases: TGCAGTGCTCTGCAGGGGAGGGACACCATATATTTT.

This clonotype was picked up a small number of times. The junction and the germline gene differ at one end; a read error may be behind it. The rearrangement uses TRBV19 and TRBJ2-2; 16 bases align to TRBD2. The CDR3 is 18 amino acids. Germline assignment: CDR1 LNHDA and CDR2 SQIVND (reference sequence). The CDR3 DNA sequence: TGTGCCAGCAGCCCGGGACTAGCGGGAGGGCCGAACACCGGGGAGCTGCTTTTT. Translating it yields CASSPGLAGGPNTGELLF.

CDR3 sequence (DNA): TGTGCCACCAGCGCATCGGGGACTAGCGGGAGCGAGACCCAGTACTTC. This encodes CATSASGTSGSETQYF. The chain recombines TRBV15 with TRBJ2-5, with TRBD2 matching 14 bases. The germline CDR1 and CDR2 sequences are LNHNV and YYDKDF (reference sequence). V shed 5 bases and J 5 bases; nucleotides not matched to a gene: 7. CDR3 size: 16 residues.

The table lists this clonotype with many counts. The genes are TRBV5-1 and TRBJ2-2, with 9 bases lining up with TRBD2. With 2 bases clipped from V and 2 bases from J, the junction kept 1 base outside the gene matches. The CDR3 length is 15 residues. Germline values: CDR1 SGHRS, CDR2 YFSETQ. The chain's CDR3 is CASSFSGGNTGELFF. Here the CDR3 DNA reads TGCGCCAGCAGCTTTAGCGGGGGAAACACCGGGGAGCTGTTTTTT.

This clonotype was seen repeatedly, ten times or more. The chain links TRBV5-6 to TRBJ2-7; the match to TRBD1 covers 9 bases. Germline V CDR1 and CDR2: SGHDT, YYEEEE. CDR3 length: 15 amino acids. V was clipped by 1 base and J by 5 bases; unmatched bases: 7. In DNA form, the CDR3 reads TGTGCCAGCAGCTTGACAGGACAGGGGATAGACGAGCAGTACTTC. Protein product: CASSLTGQGIDEQYF. The full variable domain, with the rest looked up from reference TRBV5-6 and TRBJ2-7, is DAGVTQSPTHLIKTRGQQVTLRCSPKSGHDTVSWYQQALGQGPQFIFQYYEEEERQRGNFPDRFSGHQFPNYSSELNVNALLLGDSALYLCASSLTGQGIDEQYFGPGTRLTVT.

The gene calls are TRBV6-1 and TRBJ1-1; D remains ambiguous. Germline CDR1 reads MNHNS; CDR2 reads SASEGT. The V and J ends lost 1 base and 7 bases respectively, with 10 bases between them. This CDR3 is built from 13 residues. In DNA, the CDR3 is TGTGCCAGCAGTGAAGGACTAGGAGGTGAAGCTTTCTTT. Residues: CASSEGLGGEAFF.

The chain employs TRBV2 and TRBJ2-1, with 8 bases that match TRBD1. Trimming took 6 bases from V and 9 from J; bases not matched to a gene: 16. This CDR3 is built from 16 residues. Looked up from germline, CDR1 is SNHLY and CDR2 is FYNNEI. This chain's CDR3 is CASRPRGQPLLSEQFF. In DNA, the CDR3 is TGTGCCAGCAGACCCAGGGGGCAGCCCCTTCTGAGTGAGCAGTTCTTC.

The chain employs TRBV7-9 and TRBJ2-3; 10 positions agree with TRBD2. The CDR3 length is 16 residues. Germline CDR1 is SEHNR and CDR2 is FQNEAQ (reference sequence). Trimming removed 5 bases from V and 5 bases from J; junction bases left unmatched: 10. This CDR3 is CASSHGTSARVDTQYF. The CDR3, as DNA: TGTGCCAGCAGCCACGGGACTAGCGCCAGAGTAGATACGCAGTATTTT.

This clonotype has a count of ten or more. The chain uses TRBV29-1 and TRBJ2-7, with D maybe TRBD2 (5 bases). In germline, CDR1 is SQVTM, CDR2 ANQGSEA. The length of the CDR3 is 12 residues. Trimming stripped 1 base from V and 5 bases from J, with 9 bases between. CDR3 sequence: CSVEAGIHEQYF. CDR3 in DNA: TGCAGCGTTGAAGCGGGAATCCACGAGCAGTACTTC.

This clonotype was observed a few times. V usage is TRBV7-2 and J usage is TRBJ1-2; D may be TRBD1 (5 bases). CDR3 length: 14 residues. Germline-derived CDR1 and CDR2 are SGHTA and FQGNSA. V was pared by 4 bases and J by 9 bases, with 18 bases between. Here the CDR3 DNA reads TGTGCCAGCAGCTCAGAGACTAGCGGGGCCAGCTACACCTTC. This codes for CASSSETSGASYTF.

This clonotype was recorded many times. CDR3 protein: CASSLGSGVTEAFF. The CDR3 DNA sequence: TGCGCCAGCAGCTTGGGGTCGGGGGTGACTGAAGCTTTCTTT. V is TRBV5-1 and J is TRBJ1-1; D is perhaps TRBD1 (5 bases). The CDR3 is made up of 14 amino acids. V was trimmed by 0 bases and J by 5 bases, leaving 11 bases between them. CDR1 SGHRS and CDR2 YFSETQ come from the germline V gene.

This clonotype was observed at least ten times. This sequence joins TRBV19 and TRBJ1-1; D remains ambiguous. V gave up 3 bases and J gave up 0 bases, with 11 bases separating them. Per the germline V gene, CDR1 is LNHDA and CDR2 is SQIVND (reference sequence). CDR3 length: 15 residues. The CDR3 DNA is TGTGCCAGTAGTATTGTTCCCGAGATGAACACTGAAGCTTTCTTT. This translates into CASSIVPEMNTEAFF. The entire variable domain, with the rest obtained from reference TRBV19 and TRBJ1-1, is as follows: DGGITQSPKYLFRKEGQNVTLSCEQNLNHDAMYWYRQDPGQGLRLIYYSQIVNDFQKGDIAEGYSVSREKKESFPLTVTSAQKNPTAFYLCASSIVPEMNTEAFFGQGTRLTVV.

The chain carries TRBV5-4 and TRBJ1-1; TRBD1 is a possible D gene (6 bases). Trimming removed 3 bases from V and 1 base from J, with 10 bases in between. The CDR3 is 14 residues long. The V gene's germline CDR1 is SGHNT and CDR2 YYREEE (reference sequence). CDR3 residues: CASSYGQPNTEAFF. As DNA, the CDR3 is TGTGCCAGCAGCTATGGACAGCCGAACACTGAAGCTTTCTTT.

The V and J genes are TRBV20-1 and TRBJ2-7; 7 positions match TRBD1. CDR1 is DFQATT and CDR2 is SNEGSKA in the germline V gene (reference sequence). The CDR3 sequence is 15 residues long. Unmatched junction bases numbered 16, after V lost 4 bases and J lost 7 bases. CDR3 loop: CSATTPRGIGNEQYF. The CDR3 bases are TGCAGTGCTACCACTCCCAGGGGGATTGGGAATGAGCAGTACTTC.

CDR3 bases: TGTGCCAGCAGTGGACAGGGCAGGGGTACGCAGTATTTT. Protein product: CASSGQGRGTQYF. The chain joins TRBV25-1 to TRBJ2-3; 7 bases map to TRBD1. Germline CDR1 is MGHDK and CDR2 is SYGVNS. The CDR3 loop spans 13 amino acids. V dropped 4 bases and J dropped 8; count of bases not matched to a gene: 6.

This chain connects TRBV29-1 to TRBJ1-5, with D unclear. The germline V gene encodes CDR1 SQVTM and CDR2 ANQGSEA. V was cut by 4 bases and J by 0 bases, with 10 bases left in between. The CDR3 has 14 residues. The CDR3, as DNA: TGCAGCGTTGTCTTCAGAGATAGCAATCAGCCCCAGCATTTT. Translating it yields CSVVFRDSNQPQHF.

This clonotype was observed many times. CDR3 region: CASNPQGPGELFF. In DNA, the CDR3 is TGTGCCAGCAACCCCCAGGGACCCGGGGAGCTGTTTTTT. This chain links TRBV12-3 or TRBV12-4 with TRBJ2-2, with D tentatively TRBD1 or TRBD2 (5 bases each). Trimming removed 7 bases from V and 6 bases from J, with 12 bases in between. There are 13 residues in the CDR3.

The gene calls are TRBV7-8 and TRBJ2-1; tentative D call: TRBD2 (6 bases). CDR3 length: 14 amino acids. V was cut by 8 bases and J by 5 bases, with 16 bases left in between. Germline values: CDR1 SGHVS, CDR2 FQNEAQ. The CDR3: CASGPYSGNNEQFF. The CDR3 DNA sequence: TGTGCCAGCGGCCCCTATAGCGGAAACAATGAGCAGTTCTTC. The complete variable domain, with remaining parts taken from reference TRBV7-8 and TRBJ2-1, reads GAGVSQSPRYKVAKRGQDVALRCDPISGHVSLFWYQQALGQGPEFLTYFQNEAQLDKSGLPSDRFFAERPEGSVSTLKIQRTQQEDSAVYLCASGPYSGNNEQFFGPGTRLTVL.